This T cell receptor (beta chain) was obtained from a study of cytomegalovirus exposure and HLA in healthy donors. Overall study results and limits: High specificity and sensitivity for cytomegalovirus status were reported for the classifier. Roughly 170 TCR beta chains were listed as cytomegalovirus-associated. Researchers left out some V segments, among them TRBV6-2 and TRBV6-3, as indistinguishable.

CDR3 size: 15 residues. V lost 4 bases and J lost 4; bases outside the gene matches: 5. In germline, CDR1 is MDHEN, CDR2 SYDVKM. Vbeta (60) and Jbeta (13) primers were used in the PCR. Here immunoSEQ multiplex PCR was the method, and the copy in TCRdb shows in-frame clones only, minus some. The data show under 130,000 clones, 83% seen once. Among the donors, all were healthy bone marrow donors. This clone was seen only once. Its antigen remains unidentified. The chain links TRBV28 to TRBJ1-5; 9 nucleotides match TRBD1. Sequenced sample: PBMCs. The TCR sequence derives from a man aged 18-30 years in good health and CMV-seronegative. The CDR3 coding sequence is TGTGCCAGCAGTTCCGGACAGGGGTATAATCAGCCCCAGCATTTT. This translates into CASSSGQGYNQPQHF.